The source of this T cell receptor (beta chain) is a study of cytomegalovirus exposure and HLA in healthy donors. At the level of the study: Of several hundred genotyped donors, 75% to 90% grouped in the Caucasian-associated ancestry cluster. The study's findings and limits: Later analysis placed DRB1 highest and HLA-C lowest in TCR association rates, which differed by HLA locus. The authors confirmed in vitro that a few CMV-associated chains were specific for CMV antigens. About 87% or about 30% of the time was how often most TCR beta V segments were productive, according to an earlier analysis.

The PCR had 60 Vbeta and 13 Jbeta primers. Here immunoSEQ multiplex PCR was the method, and the copy in TCRdb shows in-frame clones only, minus some. The table shows around 200,000 clones, with 80% occurring only once. The CDR3 is 14 amino acids. Trimming removed 1 base at V and 5 bases at J, with 8 bases between. Germline CDR1 reads LNHDA; CDR2 reads SQIVND (reference sequence). This clone showed up just once. Its target is unknown. The V and J genes are TRBV19 and TRBJ1-4; D remains ambiguous. This receptor was obtained from a boy aged 5-17 years in good health and CMV-seronegative. Sequenced: PBMCs. The CDR3 bases are TGTGCCAGTAGTATAGGAGTGAGGAATGAAAAACTGTTTTTT. Translated: CASSIGVRNEKLFF.